The 11 T cell receptor beta chains reported below all come from one sample, sequenced in a study of tumor-infiltrating lymphocytes in primary liver carcinoma. Starting from about 0.5 ug of total RNA, TCR beta cDNA was produced with a primer in the constant region. ARM-PCR was slightly modified, and three nested multiplex PCR rounds with it gave rise to the TCR beta libraries. TRBV1-TRBV30 forward primers and a C-beta reverse primer were used in the first two PCR rounds, which each ran for approximately 11 cycles. Using its own MiXCR run on the multiplex PCR reads, TCRdb lists one record per CDR3 protein. The sample holds tens of thousands of distinct CDR3 sequences; more than 60% are singletons and the top ten take 37%. From about 20-30 mg of unsorted bulk tissue, DNA and RNA were co-extracted together. Specimen: tumor-adjacent normal liver tissue. Source of these receptors: a man in his forties with primary liver carcinoma and hepatitis B virus infection.

The table lists this clonotype with many counts. The rearrangement uses TRBV30 and TRBJ2-1, with 9 bases lining up with TRBD1. The V segment lost 5 bases and the J segment 9 bases; nucleotides outside the gene matches: 8. This CDR3 is built from 13 residues. The germline V gene encodes CDR1 GTSNPN and CDR2 SVGIG (reference sequence). The CDR3 nucleotides are TGTGCCTGGGAAGGGACAGGGTCGGGTGAGCAGTTCTTC. Translating it yields CAWEGTGSGEQFF. Complete variable domain (other parts from reference TRBV30 and TRBJ2-1): SQTIHQWPATLVQPVGSPLSLECTVEGTSNPNLYWYRQAAGRGLQLLFYSVGIGQISSEVPQNLSASRPQDRQFILSSKKLLLSDSGFYLCAWEGTGSGEQFFGPGTRLTVL.

As to this clonotype: The junction departs from germline at one end; a sequencing error may be responsible. This chain links TRBV13 with TRBJ1-1, with a possible D match to TRBD1 (5 bases). The V gene's germline CDR1 is PRHDT and CDR2 FYEKMQ (reference sequence). The CDR3 sequence is 14 residues long. The CDR3 sequence is CAGSLNQGGTVAFF. The CDR3 coding sequence is TGTGCCGGCAGCTTAAACCAGGGAGGGACTGTAGCTTTCTTT.

A note on this clonotype: One end of the junction fails to match germline, which may point to a read error. The chain links TRBV11-1 to TRBJ2-4; D perhaps matches TRBD2 (6 bases). Germline V CDR1 and CDR2: SGHAT, FQDESV (reference sequence). The CDR3 covers 17 residues. CDR3 sequence: CASSFPGTGGTKNIHYF. CDR3 sequence (DNA): TGTGCTAGCAGCTTTCCCGGGACTGGCGGGACCAAAAACATTCACTACTTC.

Remarks on this clonotype: At one end, the junction sequence differs from germline, possibly due to a read error. The chain joins TRBV6-2 or TRBV6-3 to TRBJ2-1, with TRBD2 identical over 9 bases. CDR3 length: 15 amino acids. The germline V gene encodes CDR1 MNHEY and CDR2 SVGEGT. The chain's CDR3 is CTSSSGLALYNEQFF. The CDR3 coding sequence is TGTACCAGCAGTTCCGGACTAGCGCTGTACAATGAGCAGTTCTTC.

Worth noting for this clonotype: The junction departs from the called germline gene at one end, perhaps through a read error. V usage is TRBV11-1 and J usage is TRBJ2-4, with D possibly being TRBD2 (6 bases). The germline gives CDR1 SGHAT, CDR2 FQDESV (reference sequence). The CDR3 length is 17 residues. The CDR3, as DNA: TGTGCCGGCAGCTTTCCCGGGACGGGCGGGACCAAAAACATTCAGTACTTC. Amino acids: CAGSFPGTGGTKNIQYF.

Concerning this clonotype itself: Lacking the conserved final phenylalanine or tryptophan, this CDR3 likely reflects a read error. The chain carries TRBV4-3 and TRBJ2-6; D is possibly TRBD1 or TRBD2 (5 bases each). Per the germline V gene, CDR1 is LGHNA and CDR2 is YSLEER. This CDR3 is 16 amino acids long. This CDR3 reads CASSQDAGSGTNVLTL. In DNA form, the CDR3 reads TGCGCCAGCAGCCAAGATGCCGGCTCTGGGACCAACGTTCTGACTCTC.

Turning to this clonotype: Compared with germline, one end of the junction differs, possibly owing to a read error. The CDR3 is CAWSVPFGTEALF. In DNA form, the CDR3 reads TGTGCCTGGAGTGTACCGTTCGGGACTGAAGCTCTCTTT. The gene calls are TRBV30 and TRBJ1-1, with TRBD1 as a possible D gene (5 bases). The V gene's germline CDR1 is GTSNPN and CDR2 SVGIG (reference sequence). There are 13 residues in the CDR3.

About this clonotype itself: Likely a read error: the CDR3 ends without its conserved phenylalanine or tryptophan. The chain carries TRBV29-1 and TRBJ2-1, with D perhaps matching TRBD2 (6 bases). The germline gives CDR1 SQVTM, CDR2 ANQGSEA. This CDR3 is built from 13 residues. Trimming pared 7 bases from V and 8 bases from J, leaving 18 bases between. CDR3 bases: TGCAGCGCCCAAGGACTTGGAGGGGATGAGCAGTTCTTA. Amino acids: CSAQGLGGDEQFL.

Remarks on this clonotype: An end of the junction does not agree with germline; a read error may underlie this. V is TRBV12-3 or TRBV12-4 and J is TRBJ2-1, with D perhaps TRBD1 (5 bases). There are 13 residues in the CDR3. CDR3 sequence (DNA): TGTGCCGGCAGTCTCAGACAGAACAATGAACAGTTCTTC. It codes for CAGSLRQNNEQFF.

With regard to this clonotype: Sequence at one end of the junction differs from germline and may be a read error. The V gene is TRBV7-8, the J gene TRBJ2-5; unclear D gene. This CDR3 is built from 16 residues. Germline values: CDR1 SGHVS, CDR2 FQNEAQ. Here the CDR3 DNA reads TGTGCCAGCAGCTTAAGAGGTTGGGATACTCAAGATACCCAGTACTTC. It yields the protein CASSLRGWDTQDTQYF. Filled out from reference TRBV7-8 and TRBJ2-5, the complete variable domain reads GAGVSQSPRYKVAKRGQDVALRCDPISGHVSLFWYQQALGQGPEFLTYFQNEAQLDKSGLPSDRFFAERPEGSVSTLKIQRTQQEDSAVYLCASSLRGWDTQDTQYFGPGTRLLVL.

The rearrangement uses TRBV5-5 and TRBJ1-1; the D is unclear. The CDR3 spans 15 residues. Germline CDR1 reads SGHKS; CDR2 reads YYEKEE (reference sequence). V lost 4 bases and J lost 5, with 18 bases in between. CDR3 in amino acids: CASSHVSERYTEAFF. In nucleotides, the CDR3 is TGTGCCAGCAGCCATGTGAGTGAGCGGTATACTGAAGCTTTCTTT.